The clone carrying this T cell receptor beta chain was picked up many times. Its antigen remains unknown. These data are taken from a study of identical twins. Germline V CDR1 and CDR2: SGDLS, YYNGEE. The CDR3 is 16 amino acids. Losses at the gene ends were 0 bases for V and 4 bases for J; bases not matched to a gene: 5. Each CDR3 protein is one row after TCRdb ran MiXCR on the 5' RACE reads. The repertoire holds about 700,000 distinct CDR3 sequences, with roughly 6% as singletons. Study-wide findings and caveats: Fewer insertions marked abundant cord blood beta clonotypes; young adult naive trended weakly, memory not at all. Out-of-frame beta chain sequences displayed weaker excess sharing between twins.

Healthy Caucasian donors formed the entire cohort. V gene TRBV9 combines with J gene TRBJ2-3, with TRBD2 matching over 10 bases. Sequencing was performed on naive T cells sorted from blood. The receptor comes from a man between 18 and 29 years old in good health. The CDR3 here is CASSVVASGSSDTQYF. Written as DNA, the CDR3 is TGTGCCAGCAGCGTAGTGGCTAGCGGGAGCTCAGATACGCAGTATTTT. The whole variable domain, remainder taken from reference TRBV9 and TRBJ2-3, is DSGVTQTPKHLITATGQRVTLRCSPRSGDLSVYWYQQSLDQGLQFLIQYYNGEERAKGNILERFSAQQFPDLHSELNLSSLELGDSALYFCASSVVASGSSDTQYFGPGTRLTVL.